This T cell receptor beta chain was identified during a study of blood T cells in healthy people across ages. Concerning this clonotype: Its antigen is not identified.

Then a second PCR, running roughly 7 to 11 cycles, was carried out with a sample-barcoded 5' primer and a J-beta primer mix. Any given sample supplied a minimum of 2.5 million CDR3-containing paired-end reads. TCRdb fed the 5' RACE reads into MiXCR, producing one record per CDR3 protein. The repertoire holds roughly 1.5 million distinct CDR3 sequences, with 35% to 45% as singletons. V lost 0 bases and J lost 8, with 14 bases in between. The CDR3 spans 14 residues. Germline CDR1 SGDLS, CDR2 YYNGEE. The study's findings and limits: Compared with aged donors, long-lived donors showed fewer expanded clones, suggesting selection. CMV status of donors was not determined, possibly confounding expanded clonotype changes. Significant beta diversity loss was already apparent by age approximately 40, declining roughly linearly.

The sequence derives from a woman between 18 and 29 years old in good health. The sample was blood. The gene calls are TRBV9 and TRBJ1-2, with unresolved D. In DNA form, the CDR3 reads TGTGCCAGCAGCGTAGCCCCGGAACGGCTCGGCTACACCTTC. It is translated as CASSVAPERLGYTF.